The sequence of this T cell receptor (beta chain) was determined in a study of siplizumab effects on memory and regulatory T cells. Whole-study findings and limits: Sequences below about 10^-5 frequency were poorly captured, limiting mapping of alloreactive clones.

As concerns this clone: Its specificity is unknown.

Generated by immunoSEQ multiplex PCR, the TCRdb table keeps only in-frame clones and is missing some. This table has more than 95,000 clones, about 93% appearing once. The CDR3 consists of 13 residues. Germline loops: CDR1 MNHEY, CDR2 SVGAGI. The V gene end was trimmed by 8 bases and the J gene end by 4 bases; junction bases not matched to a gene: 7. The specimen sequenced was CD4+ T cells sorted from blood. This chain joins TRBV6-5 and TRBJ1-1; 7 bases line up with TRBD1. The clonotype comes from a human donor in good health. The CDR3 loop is CASLKTGFTEAFF. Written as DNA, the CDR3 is TGTGCCAGCTTAAAGACAGGGTTCACTGAAGCTTTCTTT.